The 20 T cell receptor beta chains below come from one sample, sequenced in a study of PD-1 blockade in classical Hodgkin lymphoma. Specified time point: cycle 4 day 1 (C4D1), after more than five weeks of nivolumab. Relapse after autologous stem cell transplantation occurred in every patient, and brentuximab vedotin exposure varied. Assay: immunoSEQ multiplex PCR; the TCRdb copy retains only in-frame clones and omits some. The sample yields around 40,000 clones, around 80% seen once. The sample here was peripheral blood mononuclear cells (PBMCs), taken before the fourth cycle of nivolumab. The receptors derive from a human donor with classical Hodgkin lymphoma.

The chain recombines TRBV6-1 with TRBJ1-1, with D possibly matching TRBD1 (5 bases). The V end lost 5 bases, the J end lost 2 bases, and 9 bases lay between the germline ends. CDR3 size: 13 residues. Germline-derived CDR1 and CDR2 are MNHNS and SASEGT. The CDR3 region has the DNA TGTGCCAGCAGTTTCGGGGCTAACACTGAAGCTTTCTTT. Protein product: CASSFGANTEAFF.

The V gene is TRBV4-1, the J gene TRBJ2-7; 9 bases map to TRBD1. Unmatched junction bases numbered 4, after V lost 5 bases and J lost 2 bases. The CDR3 is 14 amino acids. The germline V gene has CDR1 MGHRA and CDR2 YSYEKL. CDR3 sequence: CASSWDRAPYEQYF. CDR3 nucleotides: TGCGCCAGCAGCTGGGACAGGGCACCCTACGAGCAGTACTTC.

This clone was seen a few times. The genes are TRBV19 and TRBJ2-7, with 14 positions matching TRBD2. From germline, CDR1 is LNHDA and CDR2 SQIVND (reference sequence). There are 15 residues in the CDR3. The V segment lost 5 bases and the J segment 3 bases; nucleotides outside the gene matches: 3. CDR3 region: CASSLGLAGGYEQYF. The CDR3 DNA follows: TGTGCCAGTAGTCTAGGACTAGCGGGGGGCTACGAGCAGTACTTC. The full variable domain, its missing parts supplied by reference TRBV19 and TRBJ2-7, is DGGITQSPKYLFRKEGQNVTLSCEQNLNHDAMYWYRQDPGQGLRLIYYSQIVNDFQKGDIAEGYSVSREKKESFPLTVTSAQKNPTAFYLCASSLGLAGGYEQYFGPGTRLTVT.

In its sample, this clone was seen a few times. The chain has TRBV4-3 and TRBJ1-2, with a possible D match to TRBD1 (6 bases). V lost 4 bases to trimming and J lost 3 bases, with 12 bases between them. Germline CDR1 is LGHNA and CDR2 is YSLEER. The CDR3 is made up of 14 amino acids. The CDR3 is CASSPGQRYYGYTF. DNA of the CDR3: TGCGCCAGCAGCCCCGGACAGCGCTACTATGGCTACACCTTC.

This clone came up a few times. The rearrangement links TRBV11-1 to TRBJ1-1; a possible D gene is TRBD1 (5 bases). V shed 5 bases and J shed 0 bases, with 13 bases lying between them. The CDR3 has 15 residues. CDR1 is SGHAT, CDR2 FQDESV, per germline (reference sequence). CDR3 sequence (DNA): TGTGCCAGCAGCCAATCGGGACGGCTGAACACTGAAGCTTTCTTT. Translating gives CASSQSGRLNTEAFF.

The V gene is TRBV25-1, the J gene TRBJ1-2, with 9 nucleotides matching TRBD1. The CDR3 loop spans 16 amino acids. Germline V gives CDR1 MGHDK, CDR2 SYGVNS. With 4 bases clipped from V and 2 bases from J, the junction kept 8 bases outside the gene matches. CDR3 bases: TGTGCCAGCAGTGGACAACAGGGGGCGGTAAACTATGGCTACACCTTC. Translated: CASSGQQGAVNYGYTF.

The genes are TRBV9 and TRBJ1-4; unclear D gene. The CDR3 contains 13 residues. CDR1 SGDLS and CDR2 YYNGEE come from the germline V gene. Deletions cut 0 bases from V and 12 bases from J, with 12 bases between. The CDR3 protein is CASSVGHQKQLFF. The DNA for the CDR3 is TGTGCCAGCAGCGTAGGCCACCAGAAGCAACTGTTTTTT.

The CDR3 reads CASSLHTKGKTNEKLFF. The CDR3 region has the DNA TGTGCCAGCAGCTTACATACGAAGGGAAAAACTAATGAAAAACTGTTTTTT. This chain links TRBV7-9 with TRBJ1-4; D gene uncertain. The germline V and J ends were trimmed by 2 bases and 1 base, with 14 bases remaining between them. The CDR3 is 17 residues long. Germline loops: CDR1 SEHNR, CDR2 FQNEAQ (reference sequence).

The chain carries TRBV4-3 and TRBJ2-1, with 10 bases fitting TRBD2. Unmatched junction bases numbered 1, after V lost 3 bases and J lost 5 bases. Germline V CDR1 and CDR2: LGHNA, YSLEER. The CDR3 consists of 14 residues. This chain's CDR3 is CASSHGLADNEQFF. Written as DNA, the CDR3 is TGCGCCAGCAGCCATGGACTAGCGGACAATGAGCAGTTCTTC.

The CDR3 region is CASSVGGGLNTEAFF. As DNA, the CDR3 is TGCGCCAGCAGCGTAGGGGGAGGTTTGAACACTGAAGCTTTCTTT. The chain employs TRBV5-1 and TRBJ1-1; D is perhaps TRBD1 (6 bases). Deletions cut 4 bases from V and 0 bases from J, with 13 bases between. The CDR3 has 15 amino acids. The germline V gene encodes CDR1 SGHRS and CDR2 YFSETQ.

The rearrangement links TRBV4-1 to TRBJ2-3; 9 nucleotides agree with TRBD1. V lost 4 bases and J lost 9; bases outside the gene matches: 2. The CDR3 runs 12 residues. Germline assignment: CDR1 MGHRA and CDR2 YSYEKL. The CDR3 region is CASSLGQGTQYF. The CDR3, as DNA: TGCGCCAGCAGCCTCGGACAGGGGACGCAGTATTTT.

This clone was recorded only once. The chain joins TRBV7-9 to TRBJ2-7; D perhaps matches TRBD1 (6 bases). Germline CDR1 and CDR2: SEHNR and FQNEAQ (reference sequence). The CDR3 runs to 15 residues. V was shortened by 5 bases and J by 2 bases, with 16 bases between the two germline ends. The CDR3 spells CASSQRDKTTYEQYF. In DNA, the CDR3 is TGTGCCAGCAGCCAGAGGGACAAGACGACCTACGAGCAGTACTTC.

The CDR3 DNA is TGTGCCATCAGTCCTACAGGGGTAGGGTCCTACGAGCAGTACTTC. Encoded protein: CAISPTGVGSYEQYF. V gene TRBV10-3 combines with J gene TRBJ2-7; TRBD1 matches 7 bases. The CDR3 consists of 15 residues. Trimming cost V 5 bases and J 1 base; bases outside gene matches: 8. Germline V CDR1 and CDR2: ENHRY, SYGVKD.

This clone was detected a few times. The V call is TRBV19, the J call TRBJ1-1; D perhaps matches TRBD1 (5 bases). With 5 bases removed from V and 3 bases from J, the gap between germline ends came to 13 bases. The CDR3 spans 14 residues. Germline V gene data show CDR1 as LNHDA and CDR2 as SQIVND (reference sequence). DNA for the CDR3: TGTGCCAGTAGTGACGTCGACAGATACACTGAAGCTTTCTTT. Protein sequence: CASSDVDRYTEAFF.

This chain connects TRBV10-3 to TRBJ2-3; 7 bases match TRBD2. Trimming cost V 3 bases and J 3 bases; bases outside gene matches: 3. The V gene's germline CDR1 is ENHRY and CDR2 SYGVKD. The CDR3 has 14 residues. CDR3 sequence: CAISDDGGTDTQYF. In DNA form, the CDR3 reads TGTGCCATCAGTGACGACGGGGGGACAGATACGCAGTATTTT.

The V gene is TRBV28, the J gene TRBJ1-6, with D tentatively TRBD1 (5 bases). V was pared by 5 bases and J by 9 bases, with 14 bases between. CDR3 length: 14 amino acids. CDR1 is MDHEN, CDR2 SYDVKM, per germline. In DNA form, the CDR3 reads TGTGCCAGCAGTCCTCACCGGGACTTTTCACCCCTCCACTTT. It encodes CASSPHRDFSPLHF.

This chain links TRBV4-2 with TRBJ2-5; D is uncertain. The CDR3 loop spans 15 amino acids. CDR1 and CDR2 from the germline V gene are LGHNA and YNFKEQ. V lost 1 base to trimming and J lost 1 base, with 10 bases between them. In nucleotides, the CDR3 is TGTGCCAGCAGCCAAGTACGGACCTTCCAAGAGACCCAGTACTTC. Amino acid sequence: CASSQVRTFQETQYF.

V is TRBV27 and J is TRBJ1-5, with no clear D. Germline lookup yields CDR1 MNHEY and CDR2 SMNVEV (reference sequence). The ends were cut back, 5 bases at V and 4 bases at J, with 12 bases in the middle. The CDR3 has 14 residues. The CDR3 sequence: CASSSSRRNQPQHF. As DNA, the CDR3 is TGTGCCAGCAGTAGTTCCAGGCGAAATCAGCCCCAGCATTTT.

This chain links TRBV7-9 with TRBJ2-1; a weak D match, TRBD1 (5 bases). The CDR3 consists of 15 residues. Trimming shortened V by 8 bases and J by 8 bases, and 22 bases separated the two germline ends. Germline CDR1 is SEHNR and CDR2 is FQNEAQ (reference sequence). CDR3 coding DNA: TGTGCCAGCGGAAAGAGTGTACAGGCTATCCATGAGCAGTTCTTC. It specifies CASGKSVQAIHEQFF.

The chain has TRBV9 and TRBJ2-5; D is uncertain. The CDR3 contains 12 residues. CDR1 and CDR2 from the germline V gene are SGDLS and YYNGEE. V was pared by 0 bases and J by 5 bases, with 5 bases between. Written as DNA, the CDR3 is TGTGCCAGCAGCGTAGAAGGGGAGACCCAGTACTTC. It is translated as CASSVEGETQYF.